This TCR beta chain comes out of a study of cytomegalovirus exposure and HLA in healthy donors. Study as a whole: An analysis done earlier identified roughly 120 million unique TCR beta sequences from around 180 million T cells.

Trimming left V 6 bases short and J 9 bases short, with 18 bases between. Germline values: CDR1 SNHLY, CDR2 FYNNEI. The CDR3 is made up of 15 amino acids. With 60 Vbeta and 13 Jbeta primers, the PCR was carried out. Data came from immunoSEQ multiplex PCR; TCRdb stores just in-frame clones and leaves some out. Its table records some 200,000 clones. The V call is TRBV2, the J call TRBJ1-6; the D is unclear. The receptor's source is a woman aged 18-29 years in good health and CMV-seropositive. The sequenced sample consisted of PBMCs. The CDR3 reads CASSGEPSPGSPLHF. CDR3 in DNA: TGTGCCAGCAGCGGTGAGCCTTCACCGGGTTCACCCCTCCACTTT.